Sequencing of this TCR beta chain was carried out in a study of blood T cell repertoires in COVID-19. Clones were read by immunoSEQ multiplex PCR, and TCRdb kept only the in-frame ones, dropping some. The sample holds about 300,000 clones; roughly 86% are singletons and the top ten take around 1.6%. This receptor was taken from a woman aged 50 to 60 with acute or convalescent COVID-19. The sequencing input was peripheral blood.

The CDR3 coding sequence is TGTGCCAGCAGCCTGGAACGGACAGGGGGCTCCTACGAGCAGTACTTC. This gives the protein CASSLERTGGSYEQYF. The chain carries TRBV3-1 (or the pseudogene TRBV3-2) and TRBJ2-7, with 10 bases fitting TRBD1. The CDR3 totals 16 residues. CDR1 LGHDT and CDR2 YNNKEL come from the germline V gene (reference sequence). With 4 bases clipped from V and 0 bases from J, the junction kept 6 bases outside the gene matches.